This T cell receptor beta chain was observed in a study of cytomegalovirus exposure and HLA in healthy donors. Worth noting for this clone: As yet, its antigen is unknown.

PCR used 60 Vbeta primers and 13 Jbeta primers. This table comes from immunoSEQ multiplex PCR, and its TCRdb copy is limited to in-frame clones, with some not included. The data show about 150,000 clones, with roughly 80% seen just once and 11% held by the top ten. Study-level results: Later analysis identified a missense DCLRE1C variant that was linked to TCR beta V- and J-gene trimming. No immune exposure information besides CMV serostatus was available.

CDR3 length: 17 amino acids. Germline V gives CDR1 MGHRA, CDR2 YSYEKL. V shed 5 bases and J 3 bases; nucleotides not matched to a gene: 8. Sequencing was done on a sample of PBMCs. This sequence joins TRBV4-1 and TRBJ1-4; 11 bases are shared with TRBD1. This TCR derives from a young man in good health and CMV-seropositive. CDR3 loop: CASSVDRGLLSNEKLFF. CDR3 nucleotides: TGCGCCAGCAGCGTGGACAGGGGGCTCCTGTCTAATGAAAAACTGTTTTTT.